The 15 T cell receptor beta chains given below trace back to one sample, sequenced in a study of human T cells and chemical hapten exposure. TCRdb itself ran the RACE reads through MiXCR, one entry per CDR3 protein. The sample holds tens of thousands of distinct CDR3 sequences, about an eighth seen once. Time point in this sample: patch test 1, 2 weeks after DPC sensitization. Documented treatment: therapeutic diphenylcyclopropenone sensitization with weekly scalp DPC. Sequencing was performed on whole blood, taken in connection with sensitization to the hapten diphenylcyclopropenone (DPC). These receptors all come from a woman aged 55-70 years with alopecia areata. Some clones in this sample may be carry-over from other donors' samples.

This chain connects TRBV9 to TRBJ2-2; D may be TRBD1 or TRBD2 (6 bases each). The CDR3 runs 15 residues. V was pared by 0 bases and J by 2 bases, with 8 bases between. The V gene's germline CDR1 is SGDLS and CDR2 YYNGEE. The CDR3 DNA follows: TGTGCCAGCAGCGTAGACGGGGGCAACACCGGGGAGCTGTTTTTT. Encoded protein: CASSVDGGNTGELFF.

This clonotype was observed at least ten times. The CDR3 loop is CASSRYGHAGANVLTF. The DNA for the CDR3 is TGTGCCAGCAGTCGCTATGGGCATGCTGGGGCCAACGTCCTGACTTTC. V gene TRBV6-2 or TRBV6-3 combines with J gene TRBJ2-6; D is uncertain. Between the trimmed V and J ends, which lost 5 bases and 2 bases, there was a span of 13 bases. From germline, CDR1 is MNHEY and CDR2 SVGEGT. There are 16 residues in the CDR3.

This clonotype was found many times. This chain connects TRBV6-2 or TRBV6-3 to TRBJ1-1; no firm D call. The CDR3 has 15 residues. Trimming took off 8 bases at V and 4 bases at J, with 20 bases between the two ends. Germline CDR1 MNHEY, CDR2 SVGEGT. CDR3 amino acids: CASAAGMMWGTEAFF. The CDR3 region has the DNA TGTGCCAGCGCTGCGGGGATGATGTGGGGCACTGAAGCTTTCTTT.

This clonotype was counted ten times or more. The chain combines TRBV5-4 with TRBJ1-3, with no clear D. From germline, CDR1 is SGHNT and CDR2 YYREEE (reference sequence). This CDR3 has 13 residues. Deletions cut 4 bases from V and 4 bases from J, with 9 bases between. Written as DNA, the CDR3 is TGTGCCAGCAGCCCCATCTCGGGAAACACCATATATTTT. This gives the protein CASSPISGNTIYF.

This clonotype appeared many times. The junction shows a germline mismatch at one end, possibly a read error. J is TRBJ2-1 and V is TRBV7-7; D ambiguous. The germline gives CDR1 SSHAT, CDR2 FNYEAQ (reference sequence). This CDR3 is 13 amino acids long. In DNA, the CDR3 is TGTGCTAGCAGCTTTTCACTGTACAATGAGCAGTTCTTC. Its translation: CASSFSLYNEQFF.

The sample holds many counts of this clonotype. This chain connects TRBV2 to TRBJ2-5; the D is unclear. This CDR3 has 11 residues. Germline assignment: CDR1 SNHLY and CDR2 FYNNEI. Trimming stripped 6 bases from V and 7 bases from J, with 9 bases between. The CDR3 reads CASRELWTQYF. In DNA, the CDR3 is TGTGCCAGCAGGGAGCTATGGACCCAGTACTTC.

This clonotype was found once. In DNA form, the CDR3 reads TGCGCCAGCAGCTTGGGGAAACAGGAGACCCAGTACTTC. It encodes CASSLGKQETQYF. The chain has TRBV5-1 and TRBJ2-5; D gene uncertain. The CDR3 has 13 residues. CDR1 and CDR2 (germline): SGHRS, YFSETQ. Trimming left V 0 bases short and J 5 bases short, with 8 bases between. The full variable domain, rest sourced from reference TRBV5-1 and TRBJ2-5, is KAGVTQTPRYLIKTRGQQVTLSCSPISGHRSVSWYQQTPGQGLQFLFEYFSETQRNKGNFPGRFSGRQFSNSRSEMNVSTLELGDSALYLCASSLGKQETQYFGPGTRLLVL.

This chain connects TRBV29-1 to TRBJ1-3; 8 bases line up with TRBD1. CDR1 SQVTM and CDR2 ANQGSEA come from the germline V gene. The length of the CDR3 is 13 residues. Trimming at V came to 6 bases and at J to 4 bases, leaving 5 bases not matched to a gene. Here the CDR3 reads CSVGQEVGNTIYF. CDR3 nucleotide sequence: TGCAGCGTGGGACAGGAGGTGGGAAACACCATATATTTT.

Ten or more counts support this clonotype. The V and J genes are TRBV5-6 and TRBJ1-1; D gene unclear. Germline CDR1 SGHDT, CDR2 YYEEEE. The CDR3 extends over 16 amino acids. The V end was cut by 0 bases, the J end by 1 base, with 13 bases between. CDR3 sequence: CASSLGALTGNTEAFF. In DNA, the CDR3 is TGTGCCAGCAGCTTGGGGGCGTTGACGGGGAACACTGAAGCTTTCTTT.

V and J are TRBV20-1 and TRBJ2-7; weak D call: TRBD2 (5 bases). The CDR3 is made up of 16 amino acids. The V end was cut by 0 bases, the J end by 0 bases, with 15 bases between. Germline V CDR1 and CDR2: DFQATT, SNEGSKA (reference sequence). CDR3 amino acids: CSARDRGLGPSYEQYF. DNA of the CDR3: TGCAGTGCTAGAGATCGAGGGCTAGGACCCTCCTACGAGCAGTACTTC.

This clonotype came up a few times. This chain joins TRBV2 and TRBJ1-1, with D unresolved. V lost 6 bases to trimming and J lost 1 base, with 12 bases between them. The CDR3 covers 14 residues. Germline lookup yields CDR1 SNHLY and CDR2 FYNNEI. The DNA for the CDR3 is TGTGCCAGCAGGGGAGGGAGAGGGAACACTGAAGCTTTCTTT. Residues: CASRGGRGNTEAFF. The full variable domain, its missing parts supplied by reference TRBV2 and TRBJ1-1, is EPEVTQTPSHQVTQMGQEVILRCVPISNHLYFYWYRQILGQKVEFLVSFYNNEISEKSEIFDDQFSVERPDGSNFTLKIRSTKLEDSAMYFCASRGGRGNTEAFFGQGTRLTVV.

The chain carries TRBV4-1 and TRBJ1-2, with TRBD1 as a possible D gene (6 bases). Germline-derived CDR1 and CDR2 are MGHRA and YSYEKL. Deletions cut 1 base from V and 4 bases from J, with 16 bases between. CDR3 length equals 16 residues. CDR3 amino acids: CASSQVLGGRLYGYTF. CDR3 in DNA: TGCGCCAGCAGCCAAGTTCTCGGGGGGCGCCTCTATGGCTACACCTTC.

In this sample, this clonotype turned up many times. The chain recombines TRBV18 with TRBJ2-5, with a weak D call TRBD1 (6 bases). Germline V lookup: CDR1 KGHSH, CDR2 LQKENI. This CDR3 contains 14 residues. V dropped 6 bases and J dropped 5 bases, with 16 bases sitting between them. The CDR3 is CASSHGTSVETQYF. In DNA form, the CDR3 reads TGTGCCAGCTCCCACGGGACATCCGTGGAGACCCAGTACTTC.

There are a few counts of this clonotype. This chain links TRBV19 with TRBJ2-3; no clear D gene. Germline V CDR1 and CDR2: LNHDA, SQIVND (reference sequence). There are 13 residues in the CDR3. V lost 0 bases, J lost 2 bases, and 3 bases lay in between. The CDR3 here is CASSIELTDTQYF. The CDR3 region has the DNA TGTGCCAGTAGTATAGAACTCACAGATACGCAGTATTTT. The variable domain in full, completed from reference TRBV19 and TRBJ2-3, reads DGGITQSPKYLFRKEGQNVTLSCEQNLNHDAMYWYRQDPGQGLRLIYYSQIVNDFQKGDIAEGYSVSREKKESFPLTVTSAQKNPTAFYLCASSIELTDTQYFGPGTRLTVL.

In its sample, this clonotype was seen a few times. CDR3 sequence (DNA): TGCGCCAGCAGTGAGCGTCAGGTCGGCGGGGAGCTGTTTTTT. Amino acid sequence: CASSERQVGGELFF. The V call is TRBV10-1, the J call TRBJ2-2; no clear D gene. The V gene's germline CDR1 is WNHNN and CDR2 SYGVQD (reference sequence). V lost 2 bases, J lost 7 bases, and 11 bases lay in between. CDR3 size: 14 residues.